What follows is one TCR beta chain and its context. Its antigen is unidentified. The record originates from a study of graft-versus-host responses after intestinal transplantation. Study details: As for transplant type, recipients had multivisceral, liver-intestinal, or isolated intestinal grafts.

CDR3 length: 15 residues. Germline CDR1 is MNHEY and CDR2 is SVGAGI. Trimming took off 0 bases at V and 6 bases at J, with 13 bases between the two ends. Here immunoSEQ multiplex PCR was the method, and the copy in TCRdb shows in-frame clones only, minus some. The sample consists of under 90,000 clones, over 80% of them appearing once. Points from the study as a whole: Recipient marrow harbored GvH clones, some of which surfaced first in ileum or blood.

Source: PBMCs, taken 98 days after intestinal transplantation. The chain has TRBV6-5 and TRBJ2-3; no definite D call. This receptor was identified in a human patient who received an intestinal transplant, so some T cells may come from the graft donor. CDR3 sequence: CASSYSKGRTDTQYF. Here the CDR3 DNA reads TGTGCCAGCAGTTACTCGAAGGGTAGGACGGATACGCAGTATTTT.